Below are 26 T cell receptor beta chains sequenced from a single sample in a study of T-cell memory formation after mild COVID-19. MiXCR, applied by TCRdb to the 5' RACE reads, yields one record per CDR3 protein. The table lists some 4,000 distinct CDR3 sequences, about 15% of them singletons, with over 2% in the top ten. The sample was PBMCs or a T cell subset sorted from them (not recorded which). These TCRs come from an adult who had mild COVID-19 (a few samples of this study predate the infection). Cell type and time point are not known.

In its sample, this clonotype is medium-sized. J is TRBJ1-2 and V is TRBV11-2; D gene unclear. The CDR3 totals 14 residues. Germline loops: CDR1 SGHAT, CDR2 FQNNGV. V was shortened by 0 bases and J by 3 bases, with 8 bases between the two germline ends. Here the CDR3 reads CASSLDGSYYGYTF. The DNA for the CDR3 is TGTGCCAGCAGCTTAGATGGCAGCTACTATGGCTACACCTTC.

V and J are TRBV7-9 and TRBJ2-3; D could derive from TRBD1 or TRBD2 (6 bases each). CDR1 SEHNR and CDR2 FQNEAQ come from the germline V gene (reference sequence). The CDR3 length is 15 residues. V dropped 7 bases and J dropped 2 bases, with 16 bases sitting between them. The DNA for the CDR3 is TGTGCCAGCAACAAGAGAGGGGGGAACACAGATACGCAGTATTTT. This translates into CASNKRGGNTDTQYF.

V gene TRBV29-1 combines with J gene TRBJ2-1, with D perhaps matching TRBD1 (6 bases). V was shortened by 4 bases and J by 5 bases, with 12 bases between the two germline ends. Germline V gives CDR1 SQVTM, CDR2 ANQGSEA. The CDR3 contains 13 residues. Written as DNA, the CDR3 is TGCAGCGTTGCCCGGGACACGAACAATGAGCAGTTCTTC. Protein product: CSVARDTNNEQFF.

In its sample, this clonotype is medium-sized. The chain employs TRBV5-4 and TRBJ2-1, with 10 bases aligning to TRBD2. The CDR3 is 15 amino acids. V dropped 0 bases and J dropped 7; count of bases not matched to a gene: 4. The germline gives CDR1 SGHNT, CDR2 YYREEE (reference sequence). The chain's CDR3 is CASSLGLAGANEQFF. In nucleotides, the CDR3 is TGTGCCAGCAGCTTGGGGCTAGCGGGGGCGAATGAGCAGTTCTTC.

The rearrangement uses TRBV20-1 and TRBJ1-1, with a possible D match to TRBD1 (6 bases). Germline lookup yields CDR1 DFQATT and CDR2 SNEGSKA (reference sequence). The CDR3 is made up of 14 amino acids. With 4 bases removed from V and 1 base from J, the gap between germline ends came to 13 bases. The CDR3 here is CSAIRQDTNTEAFF. The CDR3 DNA sequence: TGCAGTGCTATCAGACAGGACACGAACACTGAAGCTTTCTTT.

By sample share, this clonotype is medium-sized. The genes are TRBV7-9 and TRBJ1-1; unclear D gene. Trimming took 7 bases from V and 4 from J, leaving 10 bases between them. CDR1 is SEHNR, CDR2 FQNEAQ, per germline (reference sequence). The CDR3 is 12 residues long. The CDR3 is CASTWRGTEAFF. DNA for the CDR3: TGTGCCAGCACTTGGAGAGGCACTGAAGCTTTCTTT.

In the case of this clonotype: A much larger clone lies one base from this, so it may be a read error. The CDR3 nucleotides read TGTGCCAGCAGTTACCCGGGGGGCTACACCTTC. Its translation: CASSYPGGYTF. The gene calls are TRBV6-2 or TRBV6-3 and TRBJ1-2; no definite D call. The germline gives CDR1 MNHEY, CDR2 SVGEGT. V was pared by 2 bases and J by 8 bases, with 6 bases between. This CDR3 region has 11 residues.

By share, this clonotype ranks as medium-sized. The CDR3 is CASSYVGGGAWHEQFF. CDR3 sequence (DNA): TGTGCCAGCAGTTACGTTGGAGGGGGCGCTTGGCATGAGCAGTTCTTC. The V gene is TRBV6-6, the J gene TRBJ2-1; possible D gene TRBD1, 7 bases. V dropped 2 bases and J dropped 8 bases, with 19 bases sitting between them. CDR1 is MNHNY and CDR2 is SVGAGI in the germline V gene (reference sequence). The length of the CDR3 is 16 residues.

By share of the sample, this clonotype is medium-sized (0.01 to 0.1%). The rearrangement uses TRBV20-1 and TRBJ1-4; tentative D call: TRBD1 (5 bases). The V end was cut by 0 bases, the J end by 1 base, with 12 bases between. This CDR3 has 16 residues. CDR1 is DFQATT, CDR2 SNEGSKA, per germline (reference sequence). The CDR3 reads CSAREWQGGTNEKLFF. The CDR3 DNA follows: TGCAGTGCTAGAGAGTGGCAGGGTGGAACTAATGAAAAACTGTTTTTT.

This clonotype counts as medium-sized. V gene TRBV20-1 combines with J gene TRBJ2-7; 9 nucleotides align to TRBD2. Germline trimming cut 1 base from V and 2 bases from J; bases unmatched to any gene: 12. Germline CDR1 and CDR2: DFQATT and SNEGSKA (reference sequence). The CDR3 is 17 amino acids. This CDR3 reads CSARVPSGGIVPYEQYF. For the CDR3, the DNA is TGCAGTGCTAGAGTCCCCAGCGGGGGGATTGTACCCTACGAGCAGTACTTC.

This clonotype has at least ten counts. This chain uses TRBV6-5 with TRBJ2-6; D is perhaps TRBD1 (6 bases). Germline CDR1 MNHEY, CDR2 SVGAGI. Trimming removed 6 bases at V and 1 base at J, with 16 bases between. This CDR3 is 17 amino acids long. The CDR3 here is CASRIGGPVSGANVLTF. The CDR3 DNA reads as TGTGCCAGCAGAATAGGGGGTCCGGTTTCTGGGGCCAACGTCCTGACTTTC.

The chain carries TRBV12-3 or TRBV12-4 and TRBJ2-5; D is perhaps TRBD1 (5 bases). The V and J ends lost 5 bases and 2 bases respectively, with 9 bases between them. The CDR3 spans 13 residues. The DNA for the CDR3 is TGTGCCAGCAGTGAGGCAGGGCAAGAGACCCAGTACTTC. Translated, it gives CASSEAGQETQYF.

The J gene is TRBJ2-1, the V gene TRBV3-1, with a tentative D call TRBD2 (6 bases). The CDR3 totals 15 residues. CDR1 is LGHDT, CDR2 YNNKEL, per germline (reference sequence). The germline V and J ends were trimmed by 4 bases and 0 bases, with 10 bases remaining between them. Here the CDR3 DNA reads TGTGCCAGCAGCCCCGCCGGGAGCTCCTACAATGAGCAGTTCTTC. Its translation is CASSPAGSSYNEQFF.

By frequency in the sample, this clonotype is medium-sized. This chain connects TRBV7-6 to TRBJ2-3; perhaps TRBD2 as D (6 bases). CDR1 and CDR2 from the germline V gene are SGHVS and FNYEAQ. The V gene lost 5 bases and the J gene lost 5 bases, with 14 bases spanning the gap. The CDR3 is made up of 14 amino acids. The CDR3 bases are TGTGCCAGCAGCCCGGACTACTCAAAAGATACGCAGTATTTT. It specifies CASSPDYSKDTQYF.

Sample share makes this clonotype large. The chain joins TRBV20-1 to TRBJ2-1; 9 bases fit TRBD1. CDR1 is DFQATT and CDR2 is SNEGSKA in the germline V gene (reference sequence). V lost 4 bases, J lost 3 bases, and 4 bases stayed unmatched. The CDR3 contains 14 residues. The CDR3 loop reads CSATPGQGYNEQFF. In DNA, the CDR3 is TGCAGTGCTACCCCGGGACAGGGCTACAATGAGCAGTTCTTC.

By proportion, this clonotype is medium-sized (0.01 to 0.1%). The CDR3 bases are TGTGCCAGCAGCTCCCGGGGGAGCTCCTACGAGCAGTACTTC. It specifies CASSSRGSSYEQYF. The chain is built from TRBV11-2 and TRBJ2-7; a possible D gene is TRBD2 (6 bases). The CDR3 sequence is 14 residues long. Germline CDR1 is SGHAT and CDR2 is FQNNGV. Trimming stripped 4 bases from V and 0 bases from J, with 10 bases between.

This clonotype is judged medium-sized. The CDR3 loop is CASSGTGGENQPQHF. For the CDR3, the DNA is TGTGCCAGCAGCGGTACAGGGGGCGAGAATCAGCCCCAGCATTTT. The chain carries TRBV2 and TRBJ1-5; 9 bases line up with TRBD1. Per the germline V gene, CDR1 is SNHLY and CDR2 is FYNNEI. The CDR3 runs to 15 residues. V dropped 6 bases and J dropped 4; count of bases not matched to a gene: 7.

This clonotype showed up many times. This chain connects TRBV12-3 or TRBV12-4 to TRBJ1-6, with a possible D match to TRBD1 (6 bases). Trimming removed 3 bases from V and 6 bases from J, with 9 bases in between. This CDR3 spans 14 amino acids. The CDR3 DNA reads TGTGCCAGCAGTTTTGGACAGCCTAATTCACCCCTCCACTTT. As protein: CASSFGQPNSPLHF.

By share, this clonotype ranks as medium-sized. V is TRBV6-1 and J is TRBJ1-5; D may be TRBD1 (6 bases). V dropped 1 base and J dropped 3 bases, with 10 bases sitting between them. Germline assignment: CDR1 MNHNS and CDR2 SASEGT. The CDR3 covers 15 residues. CDR3 DNA: TGTGCCAGCAGTGAAGTGAACAGGGACAATCAGCCCCAGCATTTT. Residues: CASSEVNRDNQPQHF.

In its sample, this clonotype ranks as medium-sized. J is TRBJ2-3 and V is TRBV30; maybe TRBD2 (5 bases). V lost 2 bases and J lost 3, with 9 bases in between. Germline CDR1 and CDR2: GTSNPN and SVGIG (reference sequence). The CDR3 totals 13 residues. The CDR3, as DNA: TGTGCCTGGAGTCGGGGTATGACAGATACGCAGTATTTT. The encoded protein is CAWSRGMTDTQYF.

The rearrangement links TRBV20-1 to TRBJ2-5; 8 nucleotides match TRBD2. The junction had 1 base not matched to a gene; V was cut back by 1 base and J by 3 bases. Germline CDR1 is DFQATT and CDR2 is SNEGSKA (reference sequence). The CDR3 loop spans 13 amino acids. As DNA, the CDR3 is TGCAGTGCTAGAGTAGCGGGGAAAGAGACCCAGTACTTC. It is translated as CSARVAGKETQYF.

In its sample, this clonotype ranks as large. The rearrangement uses TRBV15 and TRBJ2-7, with D unclear. This CDR3 has 13 residues. CDR1 and CDR2 from the germline V gene are LNHNV and YYDKDF (reference sequence). V was trimmed by 0 bases and J by 3 bases, leaving 6 bases between them. CDR3: CATSRDHLYEQYF. The CDR3, as DNA: TGTGCCACCAGCAGAGATCATCTCTACGAGCAGTACTTC.

This clonotype is classed as medium-sized. The chain joins TRBV7-9 to TRBJ2-3; D remains unclear. V lost 1 base to trimming and J lost 1 base, with 9 bases between them. The CDR3 runs 15 residues. CDR1 SEHNR and CDR2 FQNEAQ come from the germline V gene (reference sequence). CDR3 in amino acids: CASSLGTRGTDTQYF. The DNA of the CDR3 is TGTGCCAGCAGCTTAGGTACCAGAGGCACAGATACGCAGTATTTT.

This chain connects TRBV15 to TRBJ1-5; D is undetermined. The CDR3 is 18 amino acids. Between the trimmed V and J ends, which lost 1 base and 1 base, there was a span of 17 bases. Germline CDR1 and CDR2: LNHNV and YYDKDF (reference sequence). This CDR3 reads CATSRASAGRVSNQPQHF. The CDR3 nucleotides are TGTGCCACCAGCAGAGCCTCGGCGGGAAGAGTAAGCAATCAGCCCCAGCATTTT. The whole variable domain, filled in from reference TRBV15 and TRBJ1-5, reads DAMVIQNPRYQVTQFGKPVTLSCSQTLNHNVMYWYQQKSSQAPKLLFHYYDKDFNNEADTPDNFQSRRPNTSFCFLDIRSPGLGDTAMYLCATSRASAGRVSNQPQHFGDGTRLSIL.

This clonotype counts as medium-sized (0.01 to 0.1%). The V call is TRBV4-1, the J call TRBJ1-1; D is undetermined. The V gene's germline CDR1 is MGHRA and CDR2 YSYEKL. The germline V and J ends were trimmed by 0 bases and 0 bases, with 2 bases remaining between them. The CDR3 is 13 residues long. The CDR3: CASSQELNTEAFF. The CDR3, as DNA: TGCGCCAGCAGCCAAGAGTTGAACACTGAAGCTTTCTTT.

In this sample, this clonotype is medium-sized. V usage is TRBV7-2 and J usage is TRBJ2-1; 10 bases match TRBD2. J gave up 3 bases and V 2 bases, and 10 bases lay outside the gene matches. This CDR3 is built from 18 residues. CDR1 SGHTA and CDR2 FQGNSA come from the germline V gene. The CDR3 DNA follows: TGTGCCAGCAGCTTAATCCCCCTAGCGGGGGAACTCTACAATGAGCAGTTCTTC. This translates into CASSLIPLAGELYNEQFF.